This TCR beta chain was recovered during a study of T-cell memory formation after mild COVID-19. Regarding the study as a whole: CD4+ contracting clones lay mainly in CM and EM, CD8+ ones in EMRA. Memory from before infection featured some responding clones, which suggests cross-reactive memory joined. A balance of CD4 and CD8 characterized clones contracting day 15 to 85, whereas later expanders leaned CD4+.

Germline V gene data show CDR1 as SGHRS and CDR2 as YFSETQ. J was trimmed by 0 bases and V by 5 bases; bases with no gene match: 6. The CDR3 runs to 15 residues. Constant-segment primers were used for 5'RACE, and the resulting TCR alpha and TCR beta cDNA libraries carried sample barcodes and UMIs. Using its own MiXCR run on the 5' RACE reads, TCRdb lists one record per CDR3 protein. The profile shows fewer than 400,000 distinct CDR3 sequences, over 10% of them singletons. This clonotype was seen a few times. As yet, its antigen is unknown. The TCR sequence derives from a man between 18 and 29 years old who had mild COVID-19 (a few samples of this study predate the infection). Cell type and time point are not known. Sequences were obtained from PBMCs or a T cell subset sorted from them (not recorded which). The rearrangement uses TRBV5-1 and TRBJ2-3; 7 positions agree with TRBD1. The CDR3 DNA sequence: TGCGCCAGCAGTCCACCGGGACAGAGCACAGATACGCAGTATTTT. Residues: CASSPPGQSTDTQYF.